These 18 T cell receptor beta chains came from one sample sequenced in a study of cytomegalovirus exposure and HLA in healthy donors. The primer mix had 60 Vbeta and 13 Jbeta primers. Measured with immunoSEQ multiplex PCR; TCRdb has only the in-frame clones, and not every one. The repertoire has 150,000 to 200,000 clones, 60% to 80% of them found once; the top ten carry around 4.9%. Material: PBMCs. These receptors all come from a male donor in good health and CMV-seronegative.

The chain recombines TRBV11-2 with TRBJ2-7; a weak D match, TRBD2 (6 bases). V was clipped by 2 bases and J by 3 bases, with 17 bases between them. CDR3 length: 16 amino acids. CDR1 is SGHAT and CDR2 is FQNNGV in the germline V gene. CDR3 DNA sequence: TGTGCCAGCAGCTTAAGTGGTGCGGGAACCCTCTACGAGCAGTACTTC. This translates into CASSLSGAGTLYEQYF.

V usage is TRBV18 and J usage is TRBJ1-5, with 9 bases lining up with TRBD1. CDR1 KGHSH and CDR2 LQKENI come from the germline V gene. Trimming at V came to 6 bases and at J to 6 bases, leaving 9 bases not matched to a gene. The CDR3 is 15 amino acids. CDR3 DNA: TGTGCCAGCTCGAAGGACAGGGGCCGAGGTCAGCCCCAGCATTTT. Its protein is CASSKDRGRGQPQHF.

The gene calls are TRBV19 and TRBJ1-4; TRBD1 matches at 7 bases. The germline V gene has CDR1 LNHDA and CDR2 SQIVND (reference sequence). The CDR3 extends over 14 amino acids. With V trimmed by 7 bases and J by 7 bases, 9 bases remained unmatched. The CDR3 region has the DNA TGTGCCAGTACCCGGCAGGGGGAAGCTGAAAAACTGTTTTTT. It codes for CASTRQGEAEKLFF.

J is TRBJ1-5 and V is TRBV27; possible D gene TRBD1, 5 bases. This CDR3 has 14 residues. Trimming removed 5 bases at V and 9 bases at J, with 17 bases between. Per germline, CDR1 MNHEY and CDR2 SMNVEV (reference sequence). DNA of the CDR3: TGTGCCAGCAGTCCCGTGGGGCTTCTCGGGCCCCAGCATTTT. Translated: CASSPVGLLGPQHF.

V is TRBV15 and J is TRBJ2-3; 8 positions agree with TRBD2. V trimming: 7 bases; J trimming: 0 bases; junction bases outside the gene matches: 6. Germline CDR1 reads LNHNV; CDR2 reads YYDKDF (reference sequence). The CDR3 covers 15 residues. The CDR3 region is CATTSAGASTDTQYF. In nucleotides, the CDR3 is TGTGCCACCACCTCAGCGGGGGCTAGCACAGATACGCAGTATTTT.

The chain has TRBV20-1 and TRBJ1-2; tentatively, D is TRBD1 (6 bases). The CDR3 has 11 residues. CDR1 DFQATT and CDR2 SNEGSKA come from the germline V gene (reference sequence). V gave up 4 bases and J gave up 9 bases, with 12 bases separating them. The CDR3 spells CSATTGYSYTF. In DNA form, the CDR3 reads TGCAGTGCTACCACAGGGTATAGCTACACCTTC.

This chain's CDR3 is CASSLVRSAGYNEQFF. In DNA form, the CDR3 reads TGTGCCAGCAGCTTGGTTCGTAGCGCGGGCTACAATGAGCAGTTCTTC. The rearrangement links TRBV5-4 to TRBJ2-1, with a possible D match to TRBD2 (5 bases). Trimming removed 0 bases at V and 3 bases at J, with 13 bases between. The CDR3 extends over 16 amino acids. From germline, CDR1 is SGHNT and CDR2 YYREEE (reference sequence).

CDR3 DNA: TGTGCCAGCAGCCCCCCCCGGGGGGTTGGAACTGAAGCTTTCTTT. It codes for CASSPPRGVGTEAFF. The rearrangement joins TRBV9 to TRBJ1-1; perhaps TRBD1 as D (5 bases). This CDR3 spans 15 amino acids. With 4 bases removed from V and 5 bases from J, the gap between germline ends came to 18 bases. Germline lookup yields CDR1 SGDLS and CDR2 YYNGEE. Based on the CDR3 plus reference TRBV9 and TRBJ1-1, the full variable domain is DSGVTQTPKHLITATGQRVTLRCSPRSGDLSVYWYQQSLDQGLQFLIQYYNGEERAKGNILERFSAQQFPDLHSELNLSSLELGDSALYFCASSPPRGVGTEAFFGQGTRLTVV.

The gene calls are TRBV6-6 and TRBJ1-3; D is unresolved. Germline values: CDR1 MNHNY, CDR2 SVGAGI (reference sequence). This CDR3 is built from 16 residues. V gave up 0 bases and J gave up 3 bases, with 12 bases separating them. The CDR3 DNA sequence: TGTGCCAGCAGTTACTCGAGCGGAGGTAGTGGAAACACCATATATTTT. Translating it yields CASSYSSGGSGNTIYF.

The count of this clone is one. The rearrangement joins TRBV28 to TRBJ1-3; no reliable D call. The CDR3 length is 12 residues. Germline-derived CDR1 and CDR2 are MDHEN and SYDVKM. Trimming took 7 bases from V and 10 from J, leaving 14 bases between them. This chain's CDR3 is CASTVAPRTIYF. As DNA, the CDR3 is TGTGCCAGCACCGTTGCTCCGAGAACCATATATTTT.

V gene TRBV10-3 combines with J gene TRBJ1-2; no clear D. V lost 0 bases and J 7 bases, leaving 6 bases between the germline ends. Germline CDR1 and CDR2: ENHRY and SYGVKD. This CDR3 region has 12 residues. CDR3 loop: CAISESLSGYTF. The CDR3 DNA reads TGTGCCATCAGTGAGTCCCTTTCTGGCTACACCTTC.

This sequence joins TRBV6-5 and TRBJ2-2; 9 nucleotides align to TRBD1. This CDR3 is 15 amino acids long. Germline trimming cut 4 bases from V and 5 bases from J; bases unmatched to any gene: 5. Germline lookup yields CDR1 MNHEY and CDR2 SVGAGI. The CDR3 nucleotides are TGTGCCAGCAGTTCAGCCGGGACAGGGACCGGGGAGCTGTTTTTT. This sequence encodes CASSSAGTGTGELFF.

V gene TRBV19 combines with J gene TRBJ1-5; no definite D call. V was clipped by 3 bases and J by 4 bases, with 4 bases between them. The CDR3 is 12 amino acids. Germline CDR1 is LNHDA and CDR2 is SQIVND (reference sequence). The CDR3 is CASSIGNQPQHF. The CDR3 coding sequence is TGTGCCAGTAGTATCGGGAATCAGCCCCAGCATTTT. The whole variable domain, remainder taken from reference TRBV19 and TRBJ1-5, is DGGITQSPKYLFRKEGQNVTLSCEQNLNHDAMYWYRQDPGQGLRLIYYSQIVNDFQKGDIAEGYSVSREKKESFPLTVTSAQKNPTAFYLCASSIGNQPQHFGDGTRLSIL.

This clone was seen many times. The CDR3 sequence: CASSALGQGGEKLFF. Here the CDR3 DNA reads TGTGCCAGCAGCGCCCTGGGACAGGGGGGGGAAAAACTGTTTTTT. The rearrangement joins TRBV9 to TRBJ1-4; 11 positions match TRBD1. CDR1 and CDR2 from the germline V gene are SGDLS and YYNGEE. The CDR3 is 15 amino acids. V dropped 3 bases and J dropped 8; count of bases not matched to a gene: 6.

The chain is built from TRBV5-1 and TRBJ1-3, with D perhaps matching TRBD1 (6 bases). The germline V gene has CDR1 SGHRS and CDR2 YFSETQ. There are 14 residues in the CDR3. The V end lost 3 bases, the J end lost 0 bases, and 7 bases lay between the germline ends. CDR3 region: CASSWDNSGNTIYF. The CDR3 DNA reads TGCGCCAGCAGCTGGGACAACTCTGGAAACACCATATATTTT.

The DNA for the CDR3 is TGTGCCAGTAGAAAAGCGGGAGGGATGGAGACCCAGTACTTC. It yields the protein CASRKAGGMETQYF. The chain combines TRBV19 with TRBJ2-5; 10 bases agree with TRBD2. V lost 6 bases to trimming and J lost 5 bases; unmatched junction nucleotides: 6. Germline CDR1 reads LNHDA; CDR2 reads SQIVND (reference sequence). The CDR3 loop spans 14 amino acids.

The V and J genes are TRBV5-4 and TRBJ1-2; perhaps TRBD1 as D (6 bases). Trimming stripped 4 bases from V and 8 bases from J, with 18 bases between. This CDR3 comprises 14 residues. The germline CDR1 and CDR2 sequences are SGHNT and YYREEE (reference sequence). CDR3 DNA sequence: TGTGCCAGCAGCGAGCGGCAGGGGAAAGACGGCTACACCTTC. It yields the protein CASSERQGKDGYTF. The full variable domain, in which reference TRBV5-4 and TRBJ1-2 provide the parts outside the CDR3, is ETGVTQSPTHLIKTRGQQVTLRCSSQSGHNTVSWYQQALGQGPQFIFQYYREEENGRGNFPPRFSGLQFPNYSSELNVNALELDDSALYLCASSERQGKDGYTFGSGTRLTVV.

The chain combines TRBV7-2 with TRBJ2-5; 11 bases are shared with TRBD2. In germline, CDR1 is SGHTA, CDR2 FQGNSA. The CDR3 covers 15 residues. After removal of 5 bases from V and 5 bases from J, the junction contained 7 bases not matched to a gene. Here the CDR3 DNA reads TGTGCCAGCAGCCTCCCGACTAGCGGGACTGAGACCCAGTACTTC. This codes for CASSLPTSGTETQYF.